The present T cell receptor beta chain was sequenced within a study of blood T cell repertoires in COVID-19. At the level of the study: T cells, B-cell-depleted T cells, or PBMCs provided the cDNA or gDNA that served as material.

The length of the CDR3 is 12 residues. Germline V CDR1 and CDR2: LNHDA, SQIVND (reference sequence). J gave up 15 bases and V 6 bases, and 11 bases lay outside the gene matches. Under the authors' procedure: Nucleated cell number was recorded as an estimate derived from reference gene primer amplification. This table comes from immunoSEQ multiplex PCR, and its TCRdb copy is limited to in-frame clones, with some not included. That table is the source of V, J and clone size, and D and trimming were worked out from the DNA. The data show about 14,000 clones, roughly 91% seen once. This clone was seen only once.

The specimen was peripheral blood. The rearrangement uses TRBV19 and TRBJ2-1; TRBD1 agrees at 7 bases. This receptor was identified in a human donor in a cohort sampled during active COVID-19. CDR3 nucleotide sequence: TGTGCCAGTAGCAAACGGCAGGGGGTTTTGTTCTTC. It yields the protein CASSKRQGVLFF.